This T cell receptor (beta chain) was sequenced for a study of blood T cell repertoires in COVID-19. At the level of the study: Acute and convalescent COVID-19 specimens originated in the United States, Italy and Spain. PBMCs, B-cell-depleted T cells, or T cells provided the cDNA or gDNA that made up the material.

Clones were sequenced by immunoSEQ multiplex PCR, and TCRdb holds only the in-frame ones, with some missing. Altogether hundreds of thousands of clones are present, around 84% being singletons, with the ten largest covering 1.5% to 2%. Participants, about 18 to 90 years old, spanned around 26 US areas. The CDR3 length is 13 residues. After removal of 0 bases from V and 8 bases from J, the junction contained 5 bases not matched to a gene. Germline lookup yields CDR1 SGHNT and CDR2 YYREEE (reference sequence). The receptor comes from a man aged 35-49 years who had recovered from COVID-19. J is TRBJ2-7 and V is TRBV5-4, with 7 nucleotides matching TRBD2. The specimen was PBMCs or T cells enriched from blood (not recorded which). CDR3 region: CASSLGEGSKQYF. The CDR3 DNA reads as TGTGCCAGCAGCTTGGGGGAGGGGAGCAAGCAGTACTTC.